The 16 T cell receptor beta chains given below trace back to one sample, sequenced in a study of shared T cell receptors in the human thymus. Method: immunoSEQ multiplex PCR; TCRdb's copy keeps in-frame clones and lacks some. The sample holds 720,000 or so clones; 70% to 90% are singletons and the top ten take more than 0.008%. These data are also associated with another study on human thymus T cells.

The sample comprised thymocytes. These receptors came from a girl under three years old with a congenital heart defect.

The rearrangement uses TRBV28 and TRBJ2-1; 7 bases agree with TRBD2. V gave up 8 bases and J gave up 2 bases; unmatched junction bases: 18. CDR3 length: 18 amino acids. Germline V gene data show CDR1 as MDHEN and CDR2 as SYDVKM. The CDR3 protein is CASRAAPRAGTTYNEQFF. CDR3 nucleotides: TGTGCCAGCCGCGCTGCTCCTAGGGCCGGGACTACCTACAATGAGCAGTTCTTC.

The rearrangement joins TRBV6-5 to TRBJ2-1, with 9 bases matching TRBD2. This CDR3 is built from 15 residues. The V gene end was trimmed by 5 bases and the J gene end by 3 bases; junction bases not matched to a gene: 5. Germline CDR1 is MNHEY and CDR2 is SVGAGI. The CDR3 sequence is CASSLGLALYNEQFF. CDR3 nucleotides: TGTGCCAGCAGTCTAGGACTAGCGCTCTACAATGAGCAGTTCTTC.

The V call is TRBV6-5, the J call TRBJ2-3; D may be TRBD1 (5 bases). The CDR3 covers 13 residues. V was cut by 8 bases and J by 1 base, with 10 bases left in between. CDR1 and CDR2 (germline): MNHEY, SVGAGI. CDR3 in DNA: TGTGCCAGCTTGAAGACAGGCACAGATACGCAGTATTTT. Its translation is CASLKTGTDTQYF.

J is TRBJ2-1 and V is TRBV9; possible D gene TRBD1, 6 bases. The CDR3 spans 15 residues. CDR1 and CDR2 from the germline V gene are SGDLS and YYNGEE. V was clipped by 6 bases and J by 7 bases, with 20 bases between them. CDR3 protein: CASNTGTDGMNEQFF. CDR3 DNA sequence: TGTGCCAGCAATACAGGGACCGATGGGATGAATGAGCAGTTCTTC.

The V and J genes are TRBV6-1 and TRBJ2-3; D possibly corresponds to TRBD2 (5 bases). Germline-derived CDR1 and CDR2 are MNHNS and SASEGT. The germline V and J ends were trimmed by 7 bases and 3 bases, with 5 bases remaining between them. This CDR3 comprises 11 residues. The CDR3 nucleotides read TGTGCCAGCACGGGGACAGATACGCAGTATTTT. Its translation: CASTGTDTQYF.

This chain links TRBV27 with TRBJ1-5; a possible D gene is TRBD1 (5 bases). V lost 2 bases to trimming and J lost 5 bases, with 13 bases between them. CDR1 is MNHEY and CDR2 is SMNVEV in the germline V gene (reference sequence). The length of the CDR3 is 15 residues. The CDR3 here is CASSLQGWSDQPQHF. As DNA, the CDR3 is TGTGCCAGCAGTTTACAGGGTTGGTCTGATCAGCCCCAGCATTTT.

The chain joins TRBV27 to TRBJ1-1, with 7 nucleotides matching TRBD1. Germline CDR1 and CDR2: MNHEY and SMNVEV (reference sequence). Trimming took 5 bases from V and 5 from J; bases not matched to a gene: 14. The CDR3 spans 16 residues. The CDR3 protein is CASSPPSQGMRTEAFF. DNA of the CDR3: TGTGCCAGCAGTCCCCCCTCACAGGGGATGAGGACTGAAGCTTTCTTT.

This chain joins TRBV9 and TRBJ2-1; 11 nucleotides line up with TRBD2. Germline V gene data show CDR1 as SGDLS and CDR2 as YYNGEE. V lost 2 bases to trimming and J lost 0 bases; unmatched junction nucleotides: 10. The CDR3 covers 19 residues. The CDR3 is CASSVALTSGVVSYNEQFF. DNA of the CDR3: TGTGCCAGCAGCGTTGCCCTGACTAGCGGGGTAGTCTCCTACAATGAGCAGTTCTTC.

The table lists this clone with a count of one. The sample carries other DNA sequences with the same CDR3. V and J are TRBV11-2 and TRBJ1-1; D is ambiguous. CDR3 length equals 13 residues. Trimming removed 3 bases at V and 0 bases at J, with 5 bases between. The germline gives CDR1 SGHAT, CDR2 FQNNGV. CDR3 residues: CASSFRLNTEAFF. The DNA for the CDR3 is TGTGCCAGCAGCTTCAGGCTGAACACTGAAGCTTTCTTT. Full variable domain (missing parts from reference TRBV11-2 and TRBJ1-1): EAGVAQSPRYKIIEKRQSVAFWCNPISGHATLYWYQQILGQGPKLLIQFQNNGVVDDSQLPKDRFSAERLKGVDSTLKIQPAKLEDSAVYLCASSFRLNTEAFFGQGTRLTVV.

This chain uses TRBV2 with TRBJ1-3; no clear D. Germline values: CDR1 SNHLY, CDR2 FYNNEI. The CDR3 totals 15 residues. Trimming left V 6 bases short and J 4 bases short, with 16 bases between. This CDR3 reads CASSQPTKYGNTIYF. The CDR3 DNA reads as TGTGCCAGCAGCCAACCTACCAAGTACGGAAACACCATATATTTT.

This chain links TRBV7-2 with TRBJ2-5; 9 nucleotides match TRBD2. CDR3 length: 17 amino acids. The germline gives CDR1 SGHTA, CDR2 FQGNSA. Trimming cost V 10 bases and J 7 bases; bases outside gene matches: 22. CDR3 sequence reads: CATSVRPAGGEPRTQYF. CDR3 sequence (DNA): TGTGCCACCTCCGTCCGTCCAGCGGGGGGTGAGCCAAGGACCCAGTACTTC.

The chain employs TRBV5-4 and TRBJ2-7, with TRBD1 matching over 7 bases. The trim removed 4 bases at V and 2 bases at J, leaving 9 bases unmatched. The CDR3 runs to 15 residues. Germline loops: CDR1 SGHNT, CDR2 YYREEE (reference sequence). DNA for the CDR3: TGTGCCAGCAGCCCCCGGGACAGAAGACCCTACGAGCAGTACTTC. It translates to CASSPRDRRPYEQYF.

The rearrangement links TRBV5-1 to TRBJ2-5; the D gene is possibly TRBD2 (7 bases). This CDR3 is 16 amino acids long. The germline V gene has CDR1 SGHRS and CDR2 YFSETQ. V was cut by 0 bases and J by 5 bases, with 17 bases left in between. This CDR3 reads CASSLGLGGPGETQYF. The CDR3 nucleotides read TGCGCCAGCAGCTTGGGCTTGGGGGGGCCGGGTGAGACCCAGTACTTC.

For the CDR3, the DNA is TGTGCCAGCAGCCCTAGGACAGGGCCCCAAAACACCGGGGAGCTGTTTTTT. Translation gives CASSPRTGPQNTGELFF. The chain carries TRBV11-2 and TRBJ2-2, with TRBD1 matching 8 bases. The germline V gene encodes CDR1 SGHAT and CDR2 FQNNGV. The J segment lost 2 bases and the V segment lost 5 bases, leaving 10 bases of the junction unmatched. The CDR3 consists of 17 residues.

The DNA for the CDR3 is TGTGCCAGCAGCGAACAGGGAGGAAGCGAAGAGACCCAGTACTTC. Amino acids: CASSEQGGSEETQYF. V and J are TRBV6-1 and TRBJ2-5; the D call may be TRBD1 or TRBD2 (6 bases each). V shed 6 bases and J shed 3 bases, with 17 bases lying between them. CDR3 length: 15 amino acids. Per the germline V gene, CDR1 is MNHNS and CDR2 is SASEGT.

The chain carries TRBV6-1 and TRBJ2-5, with D perhaps matching TRBD2 (5 bases). CDR1 is MNHNS and CDR2 is SASEGT in the germline V gene. The CDR3 consists of 18 residues. Deletions cut 3 bases from V and 4 bases from J, with 24 bases between. The CDR3 sequence is CASSEGKKAVVLPETQYF. As DNA, the CDR3 is TGTGCCAGCAGTGAGGGTAAAAAAGCGGTAGTGCTTCCAGAGACCCAGTACTTC.